The sequence of this TCR beta chain was determined in a study of T cell responses to AZD1222 COVID-19 vaccine. General study points: No day 14 peak samples; only post-peak repertoires were characterized. Clonal diversity was possibly underestimated, and the donors were mostly white British, with more females.

Trimming stripped 3 bases from V and 7 bases from J, with 6 bases between. Germline loops: CDR1 SQVTM, CDR2 ANQGSEA. This CDR3 has 10 amino acids. This clone appeared a few times. The antigen remains unidentified. Sequencing was performed with immunoSEQ multiplex PCR; in TCRdb, only in-frame clones are kept and a portion is missing. The sample lists tens of thousands of clones, approximately 90% occurring once. This sample comprised peripheral blood, obtained 28 days after the second dose of the MenACWY control vaccine. This clonotype was obtained from an adult who received the MenACWY meningococcal vaccine as a control. The rearrangement links TRBV29-1 to TRBJ1-2, with no clear D. The CDR3 region has the DNA TGCAGCGTTGATCGAGGTGGCTACACCTTC. This encodes CSVDRGGYTF.